This T cell receptor (beta chain) was retrieved from a study of blood T cell repertoires in COVID-19. Authors' methods: By means of reference gene primer amplification, nucleated cell counts were estimated. TCRdb keeps only in-frame clones here, not all; method: immunoSEQ multiplex PCR. The V and J calls and clone size were taken over from that table, and D and trimming were inferred from the DNA. Of 35,000 to 45,000 clones in the sample, 88% were seen once. Trimming stripped 0 bases from V and 4 bases from J, with 12 bases between. Germline CDR1 is SEHNR and CDR2 is FQNEAQ (reference sequence). This CDR3 region has 15 residues.

J is TRBJ2-5 and V is TRBV7-9; D possibly corresponds to TRBD2 (5 bases). The sequenced material came from peripheral blood. This receptor was obtained from a human donor in a cohort sampled during active COVID-19. CDR3 in amino acids: CASSLADYYRETQYF. CDR3 DNA sequence: TGTGCCAGCAGCTTAGCCGACTATTATCGAGAGACCCAGTACTTC.